This T cell receptor beta chain derives from a study of blood T cell repertoires in COVID-19. Study context: Material from acute and convalescent COVID-19 was sourced from the United States, Italy and Spain.

Those who participated ranged in age from roughly 18 to 95 years and resided in under 25 US areas. Participants had their cohort set by participant-reported clinical history. Data came from immunoSEQ multiplex PCR; TCRdb stores just in-frame clones and leaves some out. The table lists a few hundred thousand clones, approximately 91% of them singletons. This receptor was identified in a woman aged 40 to 55 who had recovered from COVID-19. The sequenced sample was PBMCs or T cells enriched from blood (not recorded which).

The CDR3 nucleotides are TGTGCCAGCAGTCCGGGACTGCCACCTAGCACAGATACGCAGTATTTT. It codes for CASSPGLPPSTDTQYF. The chain recombines TRBV2 with TRBJ2-3; perhaps TRBD2 as D (6 bases). Germline CDR1 is SNHLY and CDR2 is FYNNEI. This CDR3 contains 16 residues. The V end lost 5 bases, the J end lost 0 bases, and 15 bases lay between the germline ends. The whole variable domain, filled in from reference TRBV2 and TRBJ2-3, reads EPEVTQTPSHQVTQMGQEVILRCVPISNHLYFYWYRQILGQKVEFLVSFYNNEISEKSEIFDDQFSVERPDGSNFTLKIRSTKLEDSAMYFCASSPGLPPSTDTQYFGPGTRLTVL.